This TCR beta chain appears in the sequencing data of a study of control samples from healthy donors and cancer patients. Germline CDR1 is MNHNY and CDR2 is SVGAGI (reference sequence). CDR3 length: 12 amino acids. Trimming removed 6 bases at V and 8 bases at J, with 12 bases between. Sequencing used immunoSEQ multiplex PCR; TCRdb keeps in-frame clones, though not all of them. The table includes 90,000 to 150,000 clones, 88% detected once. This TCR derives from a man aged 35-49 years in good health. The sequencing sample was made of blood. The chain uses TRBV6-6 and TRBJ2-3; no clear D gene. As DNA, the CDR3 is TGTGCCAGCAGACCCCCGCTAGGTACGCAGTATTTT. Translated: CASRPPLGTQYF.